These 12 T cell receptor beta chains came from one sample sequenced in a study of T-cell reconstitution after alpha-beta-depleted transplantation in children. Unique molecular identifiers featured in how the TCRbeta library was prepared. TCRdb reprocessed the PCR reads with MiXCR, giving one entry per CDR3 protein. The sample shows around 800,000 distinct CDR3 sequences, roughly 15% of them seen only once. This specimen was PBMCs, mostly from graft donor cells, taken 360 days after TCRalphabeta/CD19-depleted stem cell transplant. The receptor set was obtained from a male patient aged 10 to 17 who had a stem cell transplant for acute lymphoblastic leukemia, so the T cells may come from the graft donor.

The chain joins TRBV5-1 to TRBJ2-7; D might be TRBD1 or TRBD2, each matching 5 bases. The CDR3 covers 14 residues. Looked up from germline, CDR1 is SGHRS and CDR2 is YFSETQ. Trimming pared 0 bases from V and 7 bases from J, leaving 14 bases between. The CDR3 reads CASSLAEGLEEQYF. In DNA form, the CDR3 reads TGCGCCAGCAGCTTGGCCGAGGGGCTGGAGGAGCAGTACTTC.

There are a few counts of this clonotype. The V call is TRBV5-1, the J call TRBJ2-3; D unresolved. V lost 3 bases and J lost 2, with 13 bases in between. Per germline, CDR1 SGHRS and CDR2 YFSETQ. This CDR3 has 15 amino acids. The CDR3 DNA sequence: TGCGCCAGCAGCTCAGTCCGCCACCCCACAGATACGCAGTATTTT. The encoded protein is CASSSVRHPTDTQYF.

The CDR3 DNA sequence: TGCAGTGCTAGAGACGCCCGGGACAGGCGAAAAGAGACCCAGTACTTC. This encodes CSARDARDRRKETQYF. The gene calls are TRBV20-1 and TRBJ2-5, with 8 bases lining up with TRBD1. This CDR3 has 16 amino acids. The germline V gene has CDR1 DFQATT and CDR2 SNEGSKA (reference sequence). The V segment lost 0 bases and the J segment 3 bases; nucleotides outside the gene matches: 9.

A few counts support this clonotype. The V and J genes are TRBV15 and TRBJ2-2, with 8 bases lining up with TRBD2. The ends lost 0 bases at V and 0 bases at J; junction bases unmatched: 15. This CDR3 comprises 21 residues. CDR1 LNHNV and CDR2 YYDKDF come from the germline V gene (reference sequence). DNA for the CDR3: TGTGCCACCAGCAGAGATCTGGTAGCGGGATTTATCAATGCGAACACCGGGGAGCTGTTTTTT. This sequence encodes CATSRDLVAGFINANTGELFF.

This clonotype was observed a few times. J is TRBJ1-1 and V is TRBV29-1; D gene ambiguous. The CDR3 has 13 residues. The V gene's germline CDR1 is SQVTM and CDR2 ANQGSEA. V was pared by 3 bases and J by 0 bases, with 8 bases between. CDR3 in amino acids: CSVEAPVNTEAFF. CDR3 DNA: TGCAGCGTTGAGGCGCCGGTGAACACTGAAGCTTTCTTT.

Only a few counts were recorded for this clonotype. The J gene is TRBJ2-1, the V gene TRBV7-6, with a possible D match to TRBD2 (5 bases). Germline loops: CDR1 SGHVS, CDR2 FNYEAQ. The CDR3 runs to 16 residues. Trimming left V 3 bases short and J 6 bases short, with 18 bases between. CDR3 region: CASSLIGGHTGNEQFF. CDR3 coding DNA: TGTGCCAGCAGCTTGATTGGCGGGCATACGGGCAATGAGCAGTTCTTC.

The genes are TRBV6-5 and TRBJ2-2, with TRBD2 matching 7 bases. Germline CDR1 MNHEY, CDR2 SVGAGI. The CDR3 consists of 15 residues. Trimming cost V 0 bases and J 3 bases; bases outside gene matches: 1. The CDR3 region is CASSYSGGDTGELFF. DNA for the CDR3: TGTGCCAGCAGTTACTCGGGGGGGGACACCGGGGAGCTGTTTTTT.

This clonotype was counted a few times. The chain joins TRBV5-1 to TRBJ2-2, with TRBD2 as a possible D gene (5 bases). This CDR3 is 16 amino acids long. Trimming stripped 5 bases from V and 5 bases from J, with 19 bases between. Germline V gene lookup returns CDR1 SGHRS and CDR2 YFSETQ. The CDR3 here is CASSGSTAVITGELFF. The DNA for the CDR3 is TGCGCCAGCAGTGGGTCAACAGCGGTAATTACCGGGGAGCTGTTTTTT.

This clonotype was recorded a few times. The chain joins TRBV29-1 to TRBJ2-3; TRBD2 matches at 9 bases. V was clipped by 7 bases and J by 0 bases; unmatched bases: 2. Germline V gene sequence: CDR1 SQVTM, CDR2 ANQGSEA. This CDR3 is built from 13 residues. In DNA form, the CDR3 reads TGCAGCGGCGGACTAGCGAGCACAGATACGCAGTATTTT. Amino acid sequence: CSGGLASTDTQYF.

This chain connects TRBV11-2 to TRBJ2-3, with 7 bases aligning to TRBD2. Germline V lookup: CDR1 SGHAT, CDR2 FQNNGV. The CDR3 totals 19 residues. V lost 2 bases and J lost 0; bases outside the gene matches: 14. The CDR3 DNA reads TGTGCCAGCAGCTTAAATCTGCTCGTGGGGGGGTCGAGCACAGATACGCAGTATTTT. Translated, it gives CASSLNLLVGGSSTDTQYF.

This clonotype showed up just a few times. DNA of the CDR3: TGTGCCAGCTCACCGAGACCCCTTGCATCTTACAATGAGCAGTTCTTC. Translation gives CASSPRPLASYNEQFF. The rearrangement joins TRBV18 to TRBJ2-1; D remains ambiguous. This CDR3 comprises 16 residues. CDR1 is KGHSH and CDR2 is LQKENI in the germline V gene. Trimming pared 3 bases from V and 4 bases from J, leaving 16 bases between.

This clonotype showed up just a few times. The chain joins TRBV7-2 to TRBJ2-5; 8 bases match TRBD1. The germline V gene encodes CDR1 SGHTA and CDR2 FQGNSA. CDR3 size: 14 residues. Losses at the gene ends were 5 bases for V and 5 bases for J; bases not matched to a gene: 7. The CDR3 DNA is TGTGCCAGCAGCCCCTGGACAGGGTCGGAGACCCAGTACTTC. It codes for CASSPWTGSETQYF.